The 7 T cell receptor beta chains given below trace back to one sample, sequenced in a study of identical twins. MiXCR, applied by TCRdb to the 5' RACE reads, yields one record per CDR3 protein. The sample carries approximately 300,000 distinct CDR3 sequences, 7.5% to 9.5% recorded once. These records were also assigned to another study, of yellow fever vaccine responses in identical twins.

The specimen was CD8+ T cells sorted from blood. These receptors originate from a woman aged 18-30 years in good health.

There are a few counts of this clonotype. This rearrangement joins TRBV7-9 to TRBJ1-2; 10 bases align to TRBD1. Trimming cost V 4 bases and J 1 base; bases outside gene matches: 6. The CDR3 covers 16 residues. Germline CDR1 SEHNR, CDR2 FQNEAQ (reference sequence). CDR3 residues: CASSSTDRGLNYGYTF. CDR3 DNA: TGTGCCAGCAGCTCGACCGACAGGGGGCTTAACTATGGCTACACCTTC.

This clonotype was seen once. The rearrangement uses TRBV6-1 and TRBJ2-7; 10 bases fit TRBD2. This CDR3 has 14 residues. With V trimmed by 7 bases and J by 0 bases, 3 bases remained unmatched. Germline V CDR1 and CDR2: MNHNS, SASEGT. The CDR3 spells CASTVAGGSYEQYF. CDR3 in DNA: TGTGCCAGCACAGTAGCGGGAGGCTCCTACGAGCAGTACTTC.

This clonotype has only a few counts. The J gene is TRBJ2-7, the V gene TRBV2; 7 bases match TRBD1. Germline V lookup: CDR1 SNHLY, CDR2 FYNNEI. CDR3 length equals 13 residues. Trimming at V came to 8 bases and at J to 3 bases, leaving 7 bases not matched to a gene. CDR3 loop: CASRTGVGYEQYF. Here the CDR3 DNA reads TGTGCCAGCCGCACAGGGGTTGGCTACGAGCAGTACTTC.

This clonotype was counted only a few times. V and J are TRBV5-1 and TRBJ2-7; TRBD1 matches 7 bases. With V trimmed by 3 bases and J by 0 bases, 9 bases remained unmatched. CDR1 is SGHRS and CDR2 is YFSETQ in the germline V gene. The CDR3 is 16 residues long. CDR3 sequence reads: CASSWDSFKSSYEQYF. DNA for the CDR3: TGCGCCAGCAGCTGGGACAGTTTTAAGAGCTCCTACGAGCAGTACTTC.

This rearrangement joins TRBV4-3 to TRBJ2-2, with no clear D. The CDR3 length is 17 residues. Germline V CDR1 and CDR2: LGHNA, YSLEER. V gave up 3 bases and J gave up 2 bases, with 16 bases separating them. The CDR3 protein is CASSQFDRPHNTGELFF. The DNA of the CDR3 is TGCGCCAGCAGCCAGTTTGATAGGCCCCACAACACCGGGGAGCTGTTTTTT.

This clonotype was recorded a few times. The V gene is TRBV11-2, the J gene TRBJ1-6; D call uncertain. The V end was cut by 5 bases, the J end by 8 bases, with 7 bases between. The CDR3 loop spans 12 amino acids. CDR1 and CDR2 from the germline V gene are SGHAT and FQNNGV. CDR3 protein: CASSRGDSPLHF. The CDR3 nucleotides read TGTGCCAGCAGCCGTGGGGATTCACCCCTCCACTTT. Drawing the rest from reference TRBV11-2 and TRBJ1-6, the complete variable domain is EAGVAQSPRYKIIEKRQSVAFWCNPISGHATLYWYQQILGQGPKLLIQFQNNGVVDDSQLPKDRFSAERLKGVDSTLKIQPAKLEDSAVYLCASSRGDSPLHFGNGTRLTVT.

The rearrangement links TRBV20-1 to TRBJ2-1; 7 nucleotides align to TRBD2. The CDR3 has 16 amino acids. Germline loops: CDR1 DFQATT, CDR2 SNEGSKA (reference sequence). V was pared by 0 bases and J by 2 bases, with 7 bases of the junction left unmatched. CDR3 region: CSARDHESGAYNEQFF. The CDR3 bases are TGCAGTGCTAGAGACCATGAAAGCGGGGCCTACAATGAGCAGTTCTTC.